This T cell receptor beta chain was identified during a study of cytomegalovirus exposure and HLA in healthy donors. The PCR made use of 60 Vbeta and 13 Jbeta primers. Method: immunoSEQ multiplex PCR; TCRdb's copy keeps in-frame clones and lacks some. The sample gives some 110,000 clones, 76% of which show up once; more than 8% is in the top ten. CDR1 is WSHSY, CDR2 SAAADI, per germline. V lost 1 base and J 6 bases, leaving 9 bases between the germline ends. CDR3 length equals 13 residues. This receptor was obtained from a man aged 35-49 years in good health and CMV-seropositive. The rearrangement links TRBV10-2 to TRBJ1-1; D is unresolved. Sequencing was carried out using PBMCs. CDR3 amino acids: CASSEFNVPEAFF. For the CDR3, the DNA is TGCGCCAGCAGTGAGTTTAATGTCCCTGAAGCTTTCTTT.